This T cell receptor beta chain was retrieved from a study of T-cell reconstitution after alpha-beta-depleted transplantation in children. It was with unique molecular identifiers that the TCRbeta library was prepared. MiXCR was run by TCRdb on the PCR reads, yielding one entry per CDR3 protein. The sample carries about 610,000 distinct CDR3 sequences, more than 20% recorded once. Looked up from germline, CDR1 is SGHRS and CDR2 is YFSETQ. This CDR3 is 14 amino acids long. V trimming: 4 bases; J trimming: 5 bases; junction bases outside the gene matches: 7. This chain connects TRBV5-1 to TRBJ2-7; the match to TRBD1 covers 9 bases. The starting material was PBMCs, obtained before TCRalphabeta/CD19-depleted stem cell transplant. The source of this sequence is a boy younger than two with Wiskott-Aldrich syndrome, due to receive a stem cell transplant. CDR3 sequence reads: CASSQDRGGHEQYF. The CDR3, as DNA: TGCGCCAGCAGCCAGGACAGGGGTGGCCACGAGCAGTACTTC. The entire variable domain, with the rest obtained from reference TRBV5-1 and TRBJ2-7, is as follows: KAGVTQTPRYLIKTRGQQVTLSCSPISGHRSVSWYQQTPGQGLQFLFEYFSETQRNKGNFPGRFSGRQFSNSRSEMNVSTLELGDSALYLCASSQDRGGHEQYFGPGTRLTVT.